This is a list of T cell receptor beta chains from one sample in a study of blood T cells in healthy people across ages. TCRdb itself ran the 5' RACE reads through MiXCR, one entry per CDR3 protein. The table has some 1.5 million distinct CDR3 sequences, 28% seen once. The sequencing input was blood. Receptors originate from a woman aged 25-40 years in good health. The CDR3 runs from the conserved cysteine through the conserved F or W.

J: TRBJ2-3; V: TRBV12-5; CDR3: CATSPGRVTDTQYF
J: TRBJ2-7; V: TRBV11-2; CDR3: CARERDRGHEQYF
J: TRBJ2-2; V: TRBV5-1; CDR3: CASSMRGPGELFF
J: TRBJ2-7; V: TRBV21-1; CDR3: CASSSTTGGAGSYEQYF
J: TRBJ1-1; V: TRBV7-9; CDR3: CASSSRTGGRTEAFF
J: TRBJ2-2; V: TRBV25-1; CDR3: CATDRGAGELFF
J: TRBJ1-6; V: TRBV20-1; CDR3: CSATLGNSYNSPLHF
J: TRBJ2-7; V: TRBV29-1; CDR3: CSAQGDGHYEQYF
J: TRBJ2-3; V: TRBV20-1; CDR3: CSAWLAGGKGTDTQYF
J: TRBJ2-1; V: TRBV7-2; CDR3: CASSLEGEGIDEQFF
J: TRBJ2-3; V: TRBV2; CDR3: CASKPGTRAQYF
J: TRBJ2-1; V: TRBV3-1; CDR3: CASSQDYLPLDEQFF
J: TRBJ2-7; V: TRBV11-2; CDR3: CASSGTTGGYEQYF
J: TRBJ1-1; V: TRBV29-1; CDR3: CSVAGGTAEAFF
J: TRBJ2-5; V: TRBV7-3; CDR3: CASSMSGGREETQYF
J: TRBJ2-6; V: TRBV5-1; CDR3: CASSLQNSGANVLTF
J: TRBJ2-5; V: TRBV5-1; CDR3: CASSSDRESETQYF